The clone carrying this T cell receptor beta chain was picked up a small number of times. V dropped 3 bases and J dropped 5 bases, with 12 bases sitting between them. Germline lookup yields CDR1 SEHNR and CDR2 FQNEAQ (reference sequence). The CDR3 is 14 amino acids. This record comes from a study of T-cell memory formation after mild COVID-19. TCRdb recomputed calls from the 5' RACE reads with MiXCR, one row per CDR3 protein. The sample has about 110,000 distinct CDR3 sequences; roughly a sixth are singletons. The rearrangement uses TRBV7-9 and TRBJ2-3, with D unresolved. The sequence came from a man aged 18 to 30 who had mild COVID-19 (a few samples of this study predate the infection). Cell type and time point are not known. Sequencing was performed on PBMCs or a T cell subset sorted from them (not recorded which). CDR3 DNA: TGTGCCAGCAGCTTTGGACCGGGCGGAGATACGCAGTATTTT. Its protein is CASSFGPGGDTQYF.